The 22 T cell receptor beta chains in this list originate from one sample, sequenced in a study of T cells in Graves' hyperthyroidism and ophthalmopathy (dated by TCRdb to between 2018 and 2021). The method behind the library was multiplex PCR. For sequencing, an Illumina HiSeq 2000 was employed. TCR beta CDR3 regions were amplified from RNA transcripts. A first-round RT-PCR of the TCR CDR3 used the HTBI primer set with the Qiagen OneStep RT-PCR kit. TCRdb reran the public reads through fastp at Q25 and MiXCR, keeping productive beta chains. One record per CDR3 amino acid sequence lists the most common genes and DNA. In all, the sample holds under 350,000 distinct CDR3 sequences, and 21% of those were seen once. Around 48% of the sample is held by the ten biggest clonotypes. Sample: blood. The receptors were gathered from a woman aged 45-60 years with Graves' hyperthyroidism.

The chain employs TRBV12-3 or TRBV12-4 and TRBJ1-1, with 7 bases identical to TRBD1. The CDR3 contains 13 residues. V lost 8 bases and J lost 5; bases outside the gene matches: 8. The CDR3 sequence: CASEKNRGTEAFF. In DNA form, the CDR3 reads TGTGCCAGCGAAAAGAACAGGGGTACTGAAGCTTTCTTT.

V gene TRBV10-2 combines with J gene TRBJ2-1; TRBD2 agrees at 8 bases. Germline V gene lookup returns CDR1 WSHSY and CDR2 SAAADI. V shed 5 bases, J shed 10 bases, and the junction held 13 bases outside the gene matches. The CDR3 is made up of 15 amino acids. CDR3 sequence reads: CASSPGLEPSDEQFF. The CDR3 DNA follows: TGCGCCAGCAGTCCGGGACTAGAACCCTCCGACGAGCAGTTCTTC.

This sequence joins TRBV28 and TRBJ1-5, with 8 bases identical to TRBD1. Germline V gene sequence: CDR1 MDHEN, CDR2 SYDVKM. V trimming: 5 bases; J trimming: 5 bases; junction bases outside the gene matches: 11. The CDR3 consists of 16 residues. The CDR3 nucleotides read TGTGCCAGCAGTCCCGCCGAGACAGGGGTGCATCAGCCCCAGCATTTT. Translating it yields CASSPAETGVHQPQHF.

This sequence joins TRBV28 and TRBJ2-5; TRBD1 matches 8 bases. The CDR3 length is 15 residues. The germline CDR1 and CDR2 sequences are MDHEN and SYDVKM. Unmatched junction bases numbered 7, after V lost 2 bases and J lost 5 bases. CDR3 residues: CASSLGGRGRETQYF. In DNA, the CDR3 is TGTGCCAGCAGTTTAGGGGGCAGGGGGCGGGAGACCCAGTACTTC. The full variable domain, with the rest looked up from reference TRBV28 and TRBJ2-5, is DVKVTQSSRYLVKRTGEKVFLECVQDMDHENMFWYRQDPGLGLRLIYFSYDVKMKEKGDIPEGYSVSREKKERFSLILESASTNQTSMYLCASSLGGRGRETQYFGPGTRLLVL.

This clonotype was picked up many times. The J gene is TRBJ1-2, the V gene TRBV20-1; D gene uncertain. Trimming removed 6 bases from V and 1 base from J, with 12 bases in between. The CDR3 covers 13 residues. Per the germline V gene, CDR1 is DFQATT and CDR2 is SNEGSKA (reference sequence). CDR3 amino acids: CSATSGSNYGYTF. The CDR3 bases are TGCAGTGCAACATCGGGGAGTAACTATGGCTACACCTTC.

This clonotype occurred a few times. The chain links TRBV20-1 to TRBJ2-2; the match to TRBD2 covers 9 bases. Germline V lookup: CDR1 DFQATT, CDR2 SNEGSKA (reference sequence). The CDR3 contains 16 residues. V trimming: 6 bases; J trimming: 4 bases; junction bases outside the gene matches: 12. The CDR3 loop is CSAPPKGAGGTGELFF. The CDR3 nucleotides are TGCAGTGCCCCACCCAAGGGAGCGGGAGGCACCGGGGAGCTGTTTTTT.

This clonotype was picked up many times. The V gene is TRBV10-3, the J gene TRBJ2-7, with 7 bases identical to TRBD1. This CDR3 region has 16 residues. The J segment lost 0 bases and the V segment lost 6 bases, leaving 11 bases of the junction unmatched. Per germline, CDR1 ENHRY and CDR2 SYGVKD. CDR3 sequence reads: CAISKDRALDSYEQYF. For the CDR3, the DNA is TGTGCCATCAGCAAAGACAGGGCCCTGGACTCCTACGAGCAGTACTTC.

This clonotype appeared a few times. The chain employs TRBV6-5 and TRBJ1-3; TRBD1 aligns across 7 bases. V lost 2 bases, J lost 0 bases, and 7 bases stayed unmatched. This CDR3 is built from 17 residues. Per the germline V gene, CDR1 is MNHEY and CDR2 is SVGAGI. The CDR3, as DNA: TGTGCCAGCAGTTACCCGACAGGGTCTCGCTCTGGAAACACCATATATTTT. This gives the protein CASSYPTGSRSGNTIYF.

The CDR3 bases are TGTGCTAGTGGTCCCGGGACAGGGGCGTCCTACAATGAGCAGTTCTTC. Residues: CASGPGTGASYNEQFF. The rearrangement uses TRBV12-5 and TRBJ2-1, with 10 bases fitting TRBD1. The trim removed 5 bases at V and 1 base at J, leaving 5 bases unmatched. This CDR3 spans 16 amino acids. Germline V gives CDR1 LGHNT, CDR2 FRNRAP.

This clonotype was recorded a few times. The CDR3 DNA reads TGCAGTGCTAGATCGGGCACTCTCTCTGGAAACACCATATATTTT. Translation gives CSARSGTLSGNTIYF. This chain connects TRBV20-1 to TRBJ1-3; D remains ambiguous. CDR3 length equals 15 residues. Trimming removed 2 bases at V and 0 bases at J, with 11 bases between. Germline V gives CDR1 DFQATT, CDR2 SNEGSKA (reference sequence).

This clonotype has just a few counts. This rearrangement joins TRBV6-1 to TRBJ1-5, with 10 bases lining up with TRBD1. The V and J ends lost 10 bases and 2 bases, in that order; junction bases with no gene match: 11. The CDR3 consists of 16 residues. The germline gives CDR1 MNHNS, CDR2 SASEGT. The CDR3: CAIDRGPASGNQPQHF. The CDR3 nucleotides are TGTGCCATCGACAGGGGGCCCGCCTCGGGCAATCAGCCCCAGCATTTT.

CDR3 region: CATSDSRTGKQETQYF. The CDR3 nucleotides read TGTGCCACCAGTGATTCGCGAACAGGGAAGCAAGAGACCCAGTACTTC. The chain joins TRBV24-1 to TRBJ2-5, with D maybe TRBD1 (6 bases). The CDR3 totals 16 residues. Looked up from germline, CDR1 is KGHDR and CDR2 is SFDVKD. Trimming removed 2 bases from V and 2 bases from J, with 14 bases in between.

This clonotype was counted between two and nine times. J is TRBJ2-6 and V is TRBV11-2; no definite D call. V lost 3 bases to trimming and J lost 3 bases, with 12 bases between them. The CDR3 totals 16 residues. The V gene's germline CDR1 is SGHAT and CDR2 FQNNGV. The CDR3 loop is CASSFTFKVGANVLTF. The CDR3 DNA reads TGTGCCAGCAGCTTCACGTTTAAGGTTGGGGCCAACGTCCTGACTTTC.

This clonotype has just a few counts. Because it lacks the conserved phenylalanine or tryptophan at the end, this CDR3 is likely a read error. V usage is TRBV27 and J usage is TRBJ1-1, with 8 bases fitting TRBD1. The germline CDR1 and CDR2 sequences are MNHEY and SMNVEV (reference sequence). CDR3 length: 14 residues. The trim removed 7 bases at V and 4 bases at J, leaving 8 bases unmatched. The CDR3 region is CASNLQGGITEAFL. The CDR3 DNA is TGTGCCAGCAACCTACAGGGGGGAATCACTGAAGCTTTCCTT.

This clonotype was seen many times. The chain has TRBV2 and TRBJ1-2; no definite D call. The germline V gene has CDR1 SNHLY and CDR2 FYNNEI. The V and J ends lost 7 bases and 2 bases respectively, with 8 bases between them. The CDR3 sequence is 12 residues long. CDR3 region: CASIEQNYGYTF. The CDR3 nucleotides are TGTGCCAGCATAGAACAGAACTATGGCTACACCTTC. The entire variable domain, with the rest obtained from reference TRBV2 and TRBJ1-2, is as follows: EPEVTQTPSHQVTQMGQEVILRCVPISNHLYFYWYRQILGQKVEFLVSFYNNEISEKSEIFDDQFSVERPDGSNFTLKIRSTKLEDSAMYFCASIEQNYGYTFGSGTRLTVV.

This clonotype was recorded at least ten times. The V and J genes are TRBV12-3 or TRBV12-4 and TRBJ1-1; TRBD1 agrees at 7 bases. V lost 6 bases to trimming and J lost 4 bases; unmatched junction nucleotides: 11. The CDR3 has 15 amino acids. For the CDR3, the DNA is TGTGCCAGCAGATTAACAGGGGCTGAGAGCACTGAAGCTTTCTTT. Amino acids: CASRLTGAESTEAFF.

The table lists this clonotype with a few counts. The gene calls are TRBV2 and TRBJ1-1; unclear D gene. The V gene lost 1 base and the J gene lost 7 bases, with 13 bases spanning the gap. Germline V gene sequence: CDR1 SNHLY, CDR2 FYNNEI. CDR3 length: 14 residues. CDR3 DNA sequence: TGTGCCAGCAGTGAAGAAACGGGTGAACTTGAAGCTTTCTTT. Translation: CASSEETGELEAFF.

This clonotype came up many times. This chain joins TRBV10-1 and TRBJ2-7; a weak D match, TRBD1 (5 bases). Germline V gives CDR1 WNHNN, CDR2 SYGVQD (reference sequence). The CDR3 contains 13 residues. V dropped 4 bases and J dropped 2 bases, with 9 bases sitting between them. This chain's CDR3 is CASSGPGTYEQYF. CDR3 coding DNA: TGCGCCAGCAGTGGTCCAGGGACCTACGAGCAGTACTTC.

The table lists this clonotype with many counts. V usage is TRBV20-1 and J usage is TRBJ2-1; 13 bases map to TRBD2. CDR3 length: 15 residues. The V and J ends lost 1 base and 6 bases, in that order; junction bases with no gene match: 3. Germline CDR1 and CDR2: DFQATT and SNEGSKA (reference sequence). CDR3 amino acids: CSARGGTSGINEQFF. As DNA, the CDR3 is TGCAGTGCTAGAGGTGGGACTAGCGGGATCAATGAGCAGTTCTTC.

Ten or more counts support this clonotype. The rearrangement links TRBV29-1 to TRBJ1-1, with 8 bases aligning to TRBD1. The trim removed 6 bases at V and 2 bases at J, leaving 2 bases unmatched. The CDR3 is made up of 12 amino acids. Germline V lookup: CDR1 SQVTM, CDR2 ANQGSEA. CDR3 sequence reads: CSVDRDNTEAFF. CDR3 DNA: TGCAGCGTGGACAGGGATAACACTGAAGCTTTCTTT.

Concerning this clonotype: A much larger clone is a single base away; this may be a read error. The chain carries TRBV3-1 and TRBJ2-2, with 7 positions matching TRBD2. Unmatched junction bases numbered 7, after V lost 4 bases and J lost 2 bases. Germline CDR1 and CDR2: LGHDT and YNNKEL (reference sequence). The CDR3 consists of 16 residues. CDR3 in amino acids: CASSLGASGNTGELFF. The CDR3 DNA sequence: TGTGCCAGCAGCCTAGGGGCTAGCGGTAACACCGGGGAGCTGTTTTTT. Full variable domain (missing parts from reference TRBV3-1 and TRBJ2-2): DTAVSQTPKYLVTQMGNDKSIKCEQNLGHDTMYWYKQDSKKFLKIMFSYNNKELIINETVPNRFSPKSPDKAHLNLHINSLELGDSAVYFCASSLGASGNTGELFFGEGSRLTVL.

The chain is built from TRBV11-2 and TRBJ2-3, with D perhaps TRBD2 (6 bases). The CDR3 spans 16 residues. Germline V CDR1 and CDR2: SGHAT, FQNNGV. The germline V and J ends were trimmed by 2 bases and 4 bases, with 16 bases remaining between them. The CDR3 DNA reads TGTGCCAGCAGCTTATCATACCCTAGCGTGGCAGATACGCAGTATTTT. Protein product: CASSLSYPSVADTQYF. The full variable domain, completed using reference TRBV11-2 and TRBJ2-3, is EAGVAQSPRYKIIEKRQSVAFWCNPISGHATLYWYQQILGQGPKLLIQFQNNGVVDDSQLPKDRFSAERLKGVDSTLKIQPAKLEDSAVYLCASSLSYPSVADTQYFGPGTRLTVL.